This TCR beta chain is from a study of blood T cell repertoires in COVID-19 (dated by TCRdb to 2018 to 2021). Regarding the study in general: Collaborator samples came from the United States, Italy and Spain and covered acute and convalescent phases of COVID-19. The prospective study material was composed of cDNA or gDNA derived from T cells, B-cell-depleted T cells, or PBMCs. Subjects who had been exposed to COVID-19, were actively infected with it, or had recovered from it provided the deeply sampled blood TCRbeta repertoires that made up the dataset. The repertoires were made available in a free public database intended to serve as a resource for research on the immune response to SARS-CoV-2. Samples came from the ongoing ImmuneRACE study (first 160 participants) plus 1,254 subjects from 6 global collaborators. The sample metadata nearly always contained a de-identified subject ID, COVID-19 status, age in years and sex. Where available, HLA class I and class II types were taken from metadata supplied by the sample provider and were not determined by assay-based typing.

To note about this clone: This receptor's antigen is unknown. It has no much larger one-base neighbor in the sample; base qualities were not kept.

One collaborating source in Seattle enrolled patients during active infection and followed them longitudinally through the course of disease. The collaborating institutions used their own protocols to collect whole blood in K2EDTA tubes. For TCRbeta analysis, collaborators shipped samples in one of three forms: frozen whole blood, isolated PBMCs, or DNA extracted from either of those sample types. General study outcomes and caveats: The amount of clinical and demographic metadata varied by source and participant and was provided uncurated.

In the germline V gene, CDR1 corresponds to MDHEN and CDR2 to SYDVKM. V is pared back by 2 bases and J by 3 bases, with 8 bases lying between the germline termini. Counted from cysteine to phenylalanine, this CDR3 has 14 amino acids. The read is trimmed to its CDR3 DNA, 42 bases read in frame from base 1. TCRbeta CDR3 regions were amplified from genomic DNA by means of the immunoSEQ Assay, a bias-controlled multiplex PCR. As for the original processing: The number of nucleated cells in each sample was estimated from the amplification of reference gene primers within the assay. To quantify the absolute abundance of each unique TCRbeta CDR3 rearrangement, sequence reads were collapsed and filtered. For each sample, productive Simpson clonality was calculated by taking the square root of Simpson's diversity index across productive rearrangements. TCRdb carries this immuneACCESS record with in-frame sequences only. Its versions omit some clonotypes, under half of them owing to an unresolved V gene in the studies checked, with the rest unexplained. That table gives V, J and clone size, and the DNA gave D and trimming. The sample table shows approximately 250,000 clones, and about 82% are seen once. The ten largest clonotypes hold 5.5% to 6.5% of the sample.

The source is an elderly woman with COVID-19, enrolled during active disease. The receptor chain draws on TRBV28 and TRBJ1-5; TRBD1 might be the D gene, on 6 matching bases. The sequenced material came from peripheral blood. At the DNA level, the sequence is TGTGCCAGCAGTTTACGGGACACCAATCAGCCCCAGCATTTT. This gives the protein CASSLRDTNQPQHF.